The 25 T cell receptor beta chains in this list originate from one sample, sequenced in a study of control samples from healthy donors and cancer patients. Libraries were prepared by immunoSEQ multiplex PCR; TCRdb keeps only in-frame clonotypes and omits some of them. The data hold some 130,000 clones, with about 92% observed a single time. Sequenced: blood. Receptor source: a woman between 50 and 59 years old in good health.

As to this clone: In the same sample, other DNA sequences code for this CDR3. V is TRBV11-2 and J is TRBJ1-5; no clear D. Germline values: CDR1 SGHAT, CDR2 FQNNGV. V shed 1 base and J shed 0 bases, with 4 bases lying between them. The CDR3 loop spans 14 amino acids. The CDR3 nucleotides are TGTGCCAGCAGCTTAGGCAGTAGCAATCAGCCCCAGCATTTT. It is translated as CASSLGSSNQPQHF.

A remark on this clone: One junction end disagrees with the germline gene, perhaps due to a read error. This chain joins TRBV7-7 and TRBJ2-3, with 11 bases fitting TRBD1. Germline V lookup: CDR1 SSHAT, CDR2 FNYEAQ (reference sequence). The CDR3 has 15 amino acids. The CDR3 region has the DNA TGTGCTAGCAGCTTGGGGACAGGGGGTTCAGATACGCAGTATTTT. It is translated as CASSLGTGGSDTQYF.

The V gene is TRBV10-3, the J gene TRBJ2-3, with 9 positions matching TRBD2. V gave up 6 bases and J gave up 4 bases; unmatched junction bases: 5. Germline values: CDR1 ENHRY, CDR2 SYGVKD. CDR3 length equals 14 residues. Here the CDR3 DNA reads TGTGCCATCAGCGCGGGGGGGCCTCCAGATACGCAGTATTTT. This encodes CAISAGGPPDTQYF.

The rearrangement joins TRBV9 to TRBJ2-7; TRBD2 might be the D (6 bases). V dropped 4 bases and J dropped 6 bases, with 17 bases sitting between them. Germline CDR1 is SGDLS and CDR2 is YYNGEE. CDR3 size: 14 residues. CDR3 amino acids: CASSPRDFPTEQYF. The CDR3 DNA reads TGTGCCAGCAGCCCCCGGGACTTTCCTACCGAGCAGTACTTC.

This rearrangement joins TRBV13 to TRBJ2-1; no clear D. V was clipped by 8 bases and J by 1 base, with 6 bases between them. CDR1 and CDR2 from the germline V gene are PRHDT and FYEKMQ (reference sequence). The CDR3 loop spans 12 amino acids. CDR3 DNA sequence: TGTGCCAGCGCACTTTCCTACAATGAGCAGTTCTTC. This codes for CASALSYNEQFF.

The CDR3 DNA reads as TGTGCCAGTAGTATAGATGTGCGACTAGCGGGAGTTGGTGAGCAGTTCTTC. The encoded protein is CASSIDVRLAGVGEQFF. The chain combines TRBV19 with TRBJ2-1, with TRBD2 matching over 12 bases. The CDR3 runs to 17 residues. The junction had 9 bases not matched to a gene; V was cut back by 0 bases and J by 9 bases. The germline V gene has CDR1 LNHDA and CDR2 SQIVND (reference sequence).

This sequence joins TRBV20-1 and TRBJ1-4; D may be TRBD1 (6 bases). This CDR3 spans 13 amino acids. CDR1 and CDR2 from the germline V gene are DFQATT and SNEGSKA (reference sequence). Trimming cost V 3 bases and J 8 bases, with 13 bases left between them. CDR3: CSASRGANEKLFF. The CDR3 DNA reads TGCAGTGCTAGTAGGGGGGCAAACGAAAAACTGTTTTTT.

To note about this clone: Mismatch with germline at one junction end may stem from a read error. The V gene is TRBV3-1 (or the pseudogene TRBV3-2), the J gene TRBJ2-7; either TRBD1 or TRBD2 may fit D (6 bases each). The CDR3 sequence is 14 residues long. Looked up from germline, CDR1 is LGHDT and CDR2 is YNNKEL (reference sequence). For the CDR3, the DNA is TGTGCCAGCACCCAAAGGGGGAGGAACTACGAGCAGTACTTC. This sequence encodes CASTQRGRNYEQYF.

This chain connects TRBV10-3 to TRBJ2-1; 12 positions match TRBD2. Germline CDR1 and CDR2: ENHRY and SYGVKD. The ends lost 8 bases at V and 7 bases at J; junction bases unmatched: 12. CDR3 length equals 16 residues. CDR3 sequence (DNA): TGTGCCATCGGTTCGGCTAGCGGGAGGGCTGGGAATGAGCAGTTCTTC. Protein product: CAIGSASGRAGNEQFF.

The genes are TRBV28 and TRBJ2-7; no definite D call. V lost 5 bases to trimming and J lost 3 bases, with 17 bases between them. This CDR3 has 15 amino acids. From germline, CDR1 is MDHEN and CDR2 SYDVKM. The CDR3 sequence: CASSQPETASYEQYF. The CDR3 bases are TGTGCCAGCAGTCAACCGGAGACCGCCAGCTACGAGCAGTACTTC. Full variable domain (rest looked up from reference TRBV28 and TRBJ2-7): DVKVTQSSRYLVKRTGEKVFLECVQDMDHENMFWYRQDPGLGLRLIYFSYDVKMKEKGDIPEGYSVSREKKERFSLILESASTNQTSMYLCASSQPETASYEQYFGPGTRLTVT.

The V and J genes are TRBV10-3 and TRBJ1-4; no clear D gene. The CDR3 consists of 14 residues. The V gene lost 4 bases and the J gene lost 0 bases, with 6 bases spanning the gap. Germline-derived CDR1 and CDR2 are ENHRY and SYGVKD. CDR3: CAISGAATNEKLFF. CDR3 nucleotides: TGTGCCATCAGTGGGGCCGCAACTAATGAAAAACTGTTTTTT.

V gene TRBV6-1 combines with J gene TRBJ1-1; 7 bases are a match to TRBD1. V trimming: 3 bases; J trimming: 4 bases; junction bases outside the gene matches: 5. The germline CDR1 and CDR2 sequences are MNHNS and SASEGT. This CDR3 has 14 amino acids. Written as DNA, the CDR3 is TGTGCCAGCAGTGACAGGGGGACGTCCACTGAAGCTTTCTTT. Its protein product is CASSDRGTSTEAFF.

The sample holds one count of this clone. The chain uses TRBV19 and TRBJ2-2; 8 bases agree with TRBD1. The germline CDR1 and CDR2 sequences are LNHDA and SQIVND (reference sequence). The CDR3 totals 16 residues. The V gene end was trimmed by 1 base and the J gene end by 1 base; junction bases not matched to a gene: 2. The CDR3 DNA reads as TGTGCCAGTAGTATAGGGGGGACAGGGAACACCGGGGAGCTGTTTTTT. Protein product: CASSIGGTGNTGELFF.

This chain joins TRBV6-1 and TRBJ1-1; weak D call: TRBD1 (6 bases). The CDR3 runs 13 residues. Germline V gene data show CDR1 as MNHNS and CDR2 as SASEGT. V lost 7 bases and J lost 5, with 14 bases in between. The CDR3 here is CASTYREVTEAFF. The DNA for the CDR3 is TGTGCCAGCACCTACAGGGAAGTAACTGAAGCTTTCTTT.

The chain employs TRBV18 and TRBJ2-2, with 8 bases matching TRBD1. CDR1 KGHSH and CDR2 LQKENI come from the germline V gene. V dropped 5 bases and J dropped 1; count of bases not matched to a gene: 9. This CDR3 is built from 17 residues. CDR3 in amino acids: CASSATSGTGNTGELFF. DNA of the CDR3: TGTGCCAGCTCAGCCACCTCCGGGACAGGGAACACCGGGGAGCTGTTTTTT.

The chain combines TRBV9 with TRBJ1-1; 9 bases match TRBD1. The CDR3 runs to 15 residues. The germline gives CDR1 SGDLS, CDR2 YYNGEE. V was clipped by 2 bases and J by 4 bases; unmatched bases: 6. This CDR3 reads CASSVSGTGFTEAFF. CDR3 sequence (DNA): TGTGCCAGCAGCGTTAGCGGGACAGGGTTCACTGAAGCTTTCTTT.

In this sample, this clone turned up once. CDR3 nucleotide sequence: TGTGCCAGCAGTCAACTTAAGGGGAACACTGAAGCTTTCTTT. Residues: CASSQLKGNTEAFF. The chain is built from TRBV28 and TRBJ1-1; D gene uncertain. There are 14 residues in the CDR3. Trimming left V 5 bases short and J 1 base short, with 11 bases between. Germline-derived CDR1 and CDR2 are MDHEN and SYDVKM.

The V and J genes are TRBV5-6 and TRBJ2-7, with D perhaps TRBD1 or TRBD2 (5 bases each). With 0 bases removed from V and 1 base from J, the gap between germline ends came to 14 bases. This CDR3 has 16 amino acids. Germline CDR1 SGHDT, CDR2 YYEEEE. The CDR3 sequence: CASSLEVLGVSYEQYF. DNA for the CDR3: TGTGCCAGCAGCTTGGAAGTTTTGGGGGTTTCCTACGAGCAGTACTTC.

The V call is TRBV29-1, the J call TRBJ1-1; a weak D match, TRBD1 (5 bases). The V and J ends lost 4 bases and 7 bases respectively, with 10 bases between them. The germline V gene has CDR1 SQVTM and CDR2 ANQGSEA. The CDR3 runs to 11 residues. The CDR3 DNA follows: TGCAGCGTTGGGGGCAGGGATGAAGCTTTCTTT. Amino acid sequence: CSVGGRDEAFF.

The J gene is TRBJ1-4, the V gene TRBV27; tentatively, D is TRBD1 (6 bases). Deletions cut 6 bases from V and 7 bases from J, with 21 bases between. CDR1 and CDR2 (germline): MNHEY, SMNVEV (reference sequence). This CDR3 has 16 amino acids. The CDR3 reads CASSPGRGRVPEKLFF. CDR3 nucleotide sequence: TGTGCCAGCAGCCCCGGGCGGGGGCGGGTTCCTGAAAAACTGTTTTTT.

This sequence joins TRBV2 and TRBJ1-5; no clear D. Germline CDR1 is SNHLY and CDR2 is FYNNEI. This CDR3 has 12 amino acids. V dropped 4 bases and J dropped 8 bases, with 9 bases sitting between them. DNA for the CDR3: TGTGCCAGCAGTGCTGGTGCAGAGCCCCAGCATTTT. Translation gives CASSAGAEPQHF.

J is TRBJ2-1 and V is TRBV5-1, with 11 bases aligning to TRBD2. Germline assignment: CDR1 SGHRS and CDR2 YFSETQ. The CDR3 loop spans 14 amino acids. The V and J ends lost 7 bases and 6 bases, in that order; junction bases with no gene match: 6. The CDR3 sequence is CASGTGTSGNEQFF. CDR3 coding DNA: TGCGCCAGCGGCACCGGGACTAGCGGCAATGAGCAGTTCTTC.

V gene TRBV7-6 combines with J gene TRBJ1-1, with 8 bases fitting TRBD1. The CDR3 length is 16 residues. V trimming: 4 bases; J trimming: 4 bases; junction bases outside the gene matches: 11. Germline-derived CDR1 and CDR2 are SGHVS and FNYEAQ. The CDR3 reads CASSWNGQGGGTEAFF. The CDR3 DNA is TGTGCCAGCAGCTGGAACGGACAGGGCGGAGGCACTGAAGCTTTCTTT. Variable domain in full (rest from reference TRBV7-6 and TRBJ1-1): GAGVSQSPRYKVTKRGQDVALRCDPISGHVSLYWYRQALGQGPEFLTYFNYEAQQDKSGLPNDRFSAERPEGSISTLTIQRTEQRDSAMYRCASSWNGQGGGTEAFFGQGTRLTVV.

Only one count was recorded for this clone. The rearrangement uses TRBV5-1 and TRBJ2-7; 14 nucleotides match TRBD2. V shed 4 bases, J shed 3 bases, and the junction held 9 bases outside the gene matches. CDR3 length: 17 amino acids. In germline, CDR1 is SGHRS, CDR2 YFSETQ. In nucleotides, the CDR3 is TGCGCCAGCAGCCCGGGGACTAGCGGGGGCGCAATCTACGAGCAGTACTTC. This translates into CASSPGTSGGAIYEQYF.

This chain links TRBV2 with TRBJ1-5, with unresolved D. The CDR3 sequence is 13 residues long. Germline V gene data show CDR1 as SNHLY and CDR2 as FYNNEI. The V gene lost 8 bases and the J gene lost 8 bases, with 16 bases spanning the gap. The CDR3 bases are TGTGCCAGCGGTCAATATTCGGAGGAGCCCCAGCATTTT. Translated, it gives CASGQYSEEPQHF. Full variable domain (rest looked up from reference TRBV2 and TRBJ1-5): EPEVTQTPSHQVTQMGQEVILRCVPISNHLYFYWYRQILGQKVEFLVSFYNNEISEKSEIFDDQFSVERPDGSNFTLKIRSTKLEDSAMYFCASGQYSEEPQHFGDGTRLSIL.